The sequence of this TCR beta chain was determined in a study of response to subunit inactivated influenza vaccine. One entry per CDR3 protein, called by TCRdb with MiXCR from the RT-PCR reads. The table records hundreds of thousands of distinct CDR3 sequences, approximately 13% of them present only once. This clonotype was counted between two and nine times. Trimming shortened V by 5 bases and J by 3 bases, and 15 bases separated the two germline ends. The length of the CDR3 is 15 residues. Germline V gives CDR1 MDHEN, CDR2 SYDVKM. Sample: PBMCs from blood, taken 14 days before vaccination. The chain joins TRBV28 to TRBJ2-3, with D perhaps TRBD2 (6 bases). The receptor was isolated from a man in his fifties or sixties who received an inactivated influenza vaccine. The CDR3 DNA reads as TGTGCCAGCAGTGCCCCGGACTACTGGACAGATACGCAGTATTTT. Amino acids: CASSAPDYWTDTQYF.